This T cell receptor beta chain stems from a study of blood T cell repertoires in COVID-19 (dated by TCRdb to 2020 to 2022). Regarding the study in general: Samples from collaborators originated in the United States, Italy and Spain and spanned both the acute and convalescent phases of COVID-19. The samples were drawn from the first 160 participants of the ongoing ImmuneRACE study and from 1,254 subjects provided by 6 global collaborators. The repertoires were released in a freely available public database meant as a resource for research on the immune response to SARS-CoV-2. Subjects who had been exposed to COVID-19, were actively infected with it, or had recovered from it provided the deeply sampled blood TCRbeta repertoires that made up the dataset. Where available, HLA class I and class II types were taken from metadata supplied by the sample provider and were not determined by assay-based typing. The material from the prospective study consisted of cDNA or gDNA derived from T cells, B-cell-depleted T cells, or PBMCs. A de-identified subject ID, COVID-19 status, age in years and sex were almost always included in the sample metadata. General conclusions and limits of the study: Clinical and demographic metadata were provided uncurated, with the amount varying by source and participant.

TCRbeta CDR3 regions were amplified from genomic DNA using the immunoSEQ Assay, a bias-controlled multiplex PCR. As for the original processing: Within the assay, amplification of reference gene primers was used to estimate how many nucleated cells each sample contained. Sequence reads were collapsed and filtered to measure the absolute abundance of every unique TCRbeta CDR3 rearrangement. For each sample, productive Simpson clonality was calculated as the square root of Simpson's diversity index across productive rearrangements. Imported from immuneACCESS, the table was reduced by TCRdb to in-frame sequences with V and J called. These copies leave out some clones; in studies compared against another copy, an unresolved V gene accounts for under half, and the cause of the remainder is not known. That table supplies the V and J calls and clone size; D and trimming were determined from the DNA. The sample yields roughly 200,000 clones; 79% were counted once. The ten largest clonotypes hold almost 6% of the sample.

Note on this clone: Its recognized antigen is unknown. Qualities for individual bases were not recorded, and no much larger clone is one base off.

In Seattle, one collaborating source enrolled patients while the infection was active and tracked those patients longitudinally over the course of disease. Each collaborating institution followed its own protocols to collect whole blood in K2EDTA tubes. For TCRbeta analysis, collaborators shipped samples in one of three forms: frozen whole blood, isolated PBMCs, or DNA extracted from either of those sample types. The sequence was obtained from a woman in her 40s with COVID-19, enrolled during active disease. The sample taken for sequencing was peripheral blood.

The CDR3 amino acid sequence is: CASAVVGGPPEGEQYF. The DNA sequence is given as TGCGCCAGCGCGGTTGTAGGCGGTCCCCCCGAGGGCGAGCAGTACTTC. This chain is built from TRBV5-1 and TRBJ2-7; possibly the D gene is TRBD2, per 5 matching bases. V loses 7 bases of germline sequence and J loses 6 bases, and the interval between the two ends is 26 bases. The CDR3 starts with the cysteine, ends with the phenylalanine, and has 16 residues. This entry keeps only the CDR3 DNA: 48 bases, framed from base 1. Per the germline V gene, SGHRS is the CDR1 and YFSETQ is the CDR2.